Below, 21 T cell receptor beta chains from the same sample are listed, as sequenced in a study of blood T cells in healthy people across ages. A sample-barcoded 5' primer and a J-beta primer mix were used in a second PCR of about 7 to 12 cycles. TCRdb processed the 5' RACE reads anew with MiXCR; each CDR3 protein has one entry. This sample has roughly 800,000 distinct CDR3 sequences, with roughly 50% found just once. Source material: blood. The receptors originated from a man between 25 and 39 years old in good health.

The gene calls are TRBV20-1 and TRBJ1-5, with 7 bases lining up with TRBD1. Trimming removed 6 bases from V and 3 bases from J; junction bases left unmatched: 11. The CDR3 has 15 amino acids. CDR1 is DFQATT, CDR2 SNEGSKA, per germline (reference sequence). The CDR3, as DNA: TGCAGTGCCAAAACCGGGACAGCCTTCAATCAGCCCCAGCATTTT. This encodes CSAKTGTAFNQPQHF.

This clonotype was seen more than once but under ten times. This chain connects TRBV6-6 to TRBJ1-6; 8 bases match TRBD1. Germline loops: CDR1 MNHNY, CDR2 SVGAGI (reference sequence). The CDR3 totals 16 residues. Trimming removed 5 bases from V and 10 bases from J; junction bases left unmatched: 13. CDR3 coding DNA: TGTGCCAGCAGTCAATCAACAGGGGGATGGGACTCACCCCTCCACTTT. This translates into CASSQSTGGWDSPLHF.

This clonotype was seen a few times. The rearrangement links TRBV20-1 to TRBJ2-7; a possible D gene is TRBD2 (5 bases). Germline CDR1 DFQATT, CDR2 SNEGSKA (reference sequence). The CDR3 runs to 12 residues. V lost 2 bases to trimming and J lost 4 bases, with 9 bases between them. This CDR3 reads CSARSGEYEQYF. The CDR3 nucleotides read TGCAGTGCTAGATCCGGGGAATACGAGCAGTACTTC.

This sequence joins TRBV6-5 and TRBJ2-7; D may be TRBD1 (6 bases). V was pared by 6 bases and J by 2 bases, with 17 bases between. Germline V lookup: CDR1 MNHEY, CDR2 SVGAGI. This CDR3 spans 15 amino acids. The CDR3 loop reads CASRVARDTAYEQYF. CDR3 sequence (DNA): TGTGCCAGCAGAGTCGCCCGGGACACAGCCTACGAGCAGTACTTC.

This clonotype was seen more than once but under ten times. The V and J genes are TRBV27 and TRBJ1-2; D might be TRBD1 (6 bases). V was trimmed by 4 bases and J by 7 bases, leaving 16 bases between them. The CDR3 contains 14 residues. Germline V gene lookup returns CDR1 MNHEY and CDR2 SMNVEV (reference sequence). CDR3 sequence: CASSYNRALFGYTF. In DNA, the CDR3 is TGTGCCAGCAGTTACAACAGGGCCCTCTTTGGCTACACCTTC.

The chain is built from TRBV7-2 and TRBJ2-3; TRBD2 is a possible D gene (7 bases). V was shortened by 5 bases and J by 5 bases, with 17 bases between the two germline ends. There are 15 residues in the CDR3. The germline V gene encodes CDR1 SGHTA and CDR2 FQGNSA. This CDR3 is CASSVGGGALDTQYF. The CDR3 DNA reads TGTGCCAGCAGCGTCGGAGGGGGGGCGTTAGATACGCAGTATTTT.

A word on this clonotype: Relative to the germline gene, one junction end is altered; a read error may explain this. This sequence joins TRBV7-7 and TRBJ2-3; D uncertain. The CDR3 runs to 14 residues. The germline V gene encodes CDR1 SSHAT and CDR2 FNYEAQ (reference sequence). The CDR3 DNA follows: TGTGCTAGCAGCTTAGACTTCCTAGAAGATACGCAGTATTTT. Protein: CASSLDFLEDTQYF.

This chain links TRBV4-1 with TRBJ2-5, with 9 bases aligning to TRBD1. The J call may be faulty, since TRBJ2-4 better matches the DNA end. The CDR3 sequence is 16 residues long. CDR1 and CDR2 from the germline V gene are MGHRA and YSYEKL. In nucleotides, the CDR3 is TGCGCCAGCAGCCAAGAGGGGACAGGGCATAGAAACATTCAGTACTTC. Translation gives CASSQEGTGHRNIQYF.

This clonotype was counted a few times. This rearrangement joins TRBV7-2 to TRBJ2-7; D unclear. Trimming cost V 3 bases and J 1 base, with 7 bases left between them. This CDR3 has 13 amino acids. Germline CDR1 SGHTA, CDR2 FQGNSA. This CDR3 reads CASSLSTSYEQYF. The CDR3 nucleotides read TGTGCCAGCAGCTTGAGCACATCCTACGAGCAGTACTTC.

This chain links TRBV24-1 with TRBJ2-1; D is undetermined. Per germline, CDR1 KGHDR and CDR2 SFDVKD. The V and J ends lost 1 base and 6 bases respectively, with 3 bases between them. The CDR3 extends over 12 amino acids. CDR3 nucleotides: TGTGCCACCAGTGATTTCAGCAATGAGCAGTTCTTC. As protein: CATSDFSNEQFF.

This sequence joins TRBV20-1 and TRBJ2-5, with no clear D. Germline V gene lookup returns CDR1 DFQATT and CDR2 SNEGSKA (reference sequence). The CDR3 length is 14 residues. V shed 0 bases and J shed 1 base, with 9 bases lying between them. The CDR3 sequence is CSARDLGTQETQYF. The CDR3 nucleotides read TGCAGTGCTAGAGATCTAGGAACCCAAGAGACCCAGTACTTC.

This clonotype turned up a few times. CDR3 residues: CSARDHENQETQYF. The CDR3 region has the DNA TGCAGTGCTAGAGATCATGAGAACCAAGAGACCCAGTACTTC. V and J are TRBV20-1 and TRBJ2-5; no clear D. The CDR3 has 14 residues. Germline values: CDR1 DFQATT, CDR2 SNEGSKA (reference sequence). The V end lost 0 bases, the J end lost 0 bases, and 8 bases lay between the germline ends.

For the CDR3, the DNA is TGTGCCAGCAGCTTAGCCCCGCCGGGCGGGCAGTTCTTC. Amino acid sequence: CASSLAPPGGQFF. The gene calls are TRBV7-2 and TRBJ2-1, with unresolved D. Trimming pared 0 bases from V and 12 bases from J, leaving 12 bases between. Germline V CDR1 and CDR2: SGHTA, FQGNSA. This CDR3 comprises 13 residues.

The rearrangement uses TRBV10-3 and TRBJ2-4; D may match TRBD1 or TRBD2 (5 bases each). The ends were cut back, 6 bases at V and 9 bases at J, with 15 bases in the middle. The CDR3 loop spans 13 amino acids. Germline CDR1 ENHRY, CDR2 SYGVKD. DNA of the CDR3: TGTGCCATCAGGGAGATGACAGAGGGCATTCAGTACTTC. The encoded protein is CAIREMTEGIQYF.

CDR3 sequence reads: CASSVGNPYEQYF. CDR3 bases: TGTGCCAGCAGTGTTGGGAACCCCTACGAGCAGTACTTC. The genes are TRBV12-3 or TRBV12-4 and TRBJ2-7; D call uncertain. V was trimmed by 5 bases and J by 2 bases, leaving 10 bases between them. This CDR3 is built from 13 residues.

A note on this clonotype: The junction does not match germline at one end; this may be a read error. The V call is TRBV20-1, the J call TRBJ2-1, with D possibly called TRBD1 or TRBD2 (6 bases each). This CDR3 spans 15 amino acids. From germline, CDR1 is DFQATT and CDR2 SNEGSKA (reference sequence). The CDR3 sequence: CSVPEEDSPGGELFF. The DNA for the CDR3 is TGCAGTGTCCCCGAGGAGGACAGCCCTGGCGGGGAGCTGTTCTTC.

The rearrangement links TRBV4-2 to TRBJ2-7; D perhaps matches TRBD2 (6 bases). Trimming pared 1 base from V and 1 base from J, leaving 11 bases between. There are 15 residues in the CDR3. In germline, CDR1 is LGHNA, CDR2 YNFKEQ. The DNA of the CDR3 is TGTGCCAGCAGCCAAGTAGGCAGCGGGTCCTACGAGCAGTACTTC. It yields the protein CASSQVGSGSYEQYF.

J is TRBJ2-5 and V is TRBV7-2; TRBD2 matches at 9 bases. With V trimmed by 4 bases and J by 5 bases, 5 bases remained unmatched. Germline V lookup: CDR1 SGHTA, CDR2 FQGNSA. The CDR3 is 14 amino acids. The DNA for the CDR3 is TGTGCCAGCAGCTGGGCAGCGGGAGGTGAGACCCAGTACTTC. Its translation: CASSWAAGGETQYF.

V usage is TRBV6-1 and J usage is TRBJ1-4; D unclear. CDR1 MNHNS and CDR2 SASEGT come from the germline V gene. Trimming pared 5 bases from V and 6 bases from J, leaving 19 bases between. The CDR3 length is 16 residues. CDR3 sequence reads: CASSPSSGGRHEKLFF. The DNA for the CDR3 is TGTGCCAGCAGTCCCTCAAGCGGCGGGAGGCATGAAAAACTGTTTTTT.

In its sample, this clonotype was seen a few times. The chain has TRBV7-2 and TRBJ2-3, with unresolved D. V was pared by 0 bases and J by 4 bases, with 8 bases between. The CDR3 consists of 14 residues. Germline V gene lookup returns CDR1 SGHTA and CDR2 FQGNSA. This CDR3 reads CASSLATAADTQYF. The CDR3 nucleotides are TGTGCCAGCAGCTTAGCTACGGCGGCAGATACGCAGTATTTT.

The rearrangement uses TRBV7-2 and TRBJ1-1; D gene ambiguous. This CDR3 region has 15 residues. Trimming took 1 base from V and 5 from J, leaving 14 bases between them. CDR1 is SGHTA, CDR2 FQGNSA, per germline. The CDR3 nucleotides are TGTGCCAGCAGCTTAGTGAATCAGAGGGCAACTGAAGCTTTCTTT. This gives the protein CASSLVNQRATEAFF. The whole variable domain, filled in from reference TRBV7-2 and TRBJ1-1, reads GAGVSQSPSNKVTEKGKDVELRCDPISGHTALYWYRQSLGQGLEFLIYFQGNSAPDKSGLPSDRFSAERTGGSVSTLTIQRTQQEDSAVYLCASSLVNQRATEAFFGQGTRLTVV.